The 8 T cell receptor beta chains presented below share a single source sample, sequenced in a study of blood T cell repertoires in COVID-19. The repertoire was sequenced with immunoSEQ multiplex PCR; TCRdb's copy has only in-frame clones and lacks some. This repertoire shows approximately 220,000 clones, about 88% found once; its top ten account for roughly 0.69%. The source material was peripheral blood. These receptors were taken from a man in his forties with acute or convalescent COVID-19.

The chain has TRBV7-2 and TRBJ2-5, with 7 bases matching TRBD2. This CDR3 contains 13 residues. The germline gives CDR1 SGHTA, CDR2 FQGNSA. V lost 3 bases to trimming and J lost 5 bases; unmatched junction nucleotides: 3. CDR3 nucleotides: TGTGCCAGCAGCTTCGTGGGGGGGGAGACCCAGTACTTC. Protein sequence: CASSFVGGETQYF.

This sequence joins TRBV6-6 and TRBJ1-4; D is perhaps TRBD1 (6 bases). Per germline, CDR1 MNHNY and CDR2 SVGAGI (reference sequence). Trimming took 6 bases from V and 0 from J, leaving 14 bases between them. The CDR3 loop spans 16 amino acids. The CDR3 DNA reads as TGTGCCAGCAGCCTAAGAGGGGGGGCAACTAATGAAAAACTGTTTTTT. Protein sequence: CASSLRGGATNEKLFF.

This rearrangement joins TRBV18 to TRBJ2-2; maybe TRBD2 (6 bases). The CDR3 has 17 amino acids. Germline CDR1 reads KGHSH; CDR2 reads LQKENI. V dropped 2 bases and J dropped 4 bases, with 17 bases sitting between them. CDR3 coding DNA: TGTGCCAGCTCACCAACGTTGGCGGGGCAGGGCACCGGGGAGCTGTTTTTT. Amino acid sequence: CASSPTLAGQGTGELFF.

V is TRBV27 and J is TRBJ2-7; 8 bases agree with TRBD1. The CDR3 extends over 14 amino acids. V lost 4 bases to trimming and J lost 10 bases; unmatched junction nucleotides: 12. Germline CDR1 is MNHEY and CDR2 is SMNVEV (reference sequence). The CDR3 sequence: CASSSGQAGTLQYF. As DNA, the CDR3 is TGTGCCAGCAGTTCGGGACAGGCGGGGACCCTCCAGTACTTC.

V and J are TRBV27 and TRBJ2-7, with 8 bases identical to TRBD1. V lost 5 bases, J lost 0 bases, and 6 bases stayed unmatched. Germline V gene data show CDR1 as MNHEY and CDR2 as SMNVEV (reference sequence). This CDR3 has 15 residues. The CDR3 protein is CASSAGTGLSYEQYF. The CDR3 nucleotides read TGTGCCAGCAGTGCCGGGACAGGCCTCTCCTACGAGCAGTACTTC.

V is TRBV5-6 and J is TRBJ2-5; 9 bases line up with TRBD2. The CDR3 runs to 16 residues. The junction had 7 bases not matched to a gene; V was cut back by 3 bases and J by 1 base. Germline V gene data show CDR1 as SGHDT and CDR2 as YYEEEE. DNA of the CDR3: TGTGCCAGCAGCTGGGGGGCTAGCGGGATCCAAGAGACCCAGTACTTC. Its protein is CASSWGASGIQETQYF.

V usage is TRBV15 and J usage is TRBJ2-1; weak D call: TRBD2 (5 bases). Per the germline V gene, CDR1 is LNHNV and CDR2 is YYDKDF (reference sequence). V was trimmed by 0 bases and J by 7 bases, leaving 16 bases between them. The length of the CDR3 is 16 residues. CDR3 DNA sequence: TGTGCCACCAGCAGAGATAACGGACTCCCTCAAAATGAGCAGTTCTTC. It specifies CATSRDNGLPQNEQFF.

The chain couples TRBV10-3 to TRBJ2-7, with a possible D match to TRBD2 (6 bases). Germline lookup yields CDR1 ENHRY and CDR2 SYGVKD. The V end lost 4 bases, the J end lost 3 bases, and 7 bases lay between the germline ends. The CDR3 runs 12 residues. CDR3 in amino acids: CAISGGDYEQYF. In nucleotides, the CDR3 is TGTGCCATCAGTGGGGGGGACTACGAGCAGTACTTC.